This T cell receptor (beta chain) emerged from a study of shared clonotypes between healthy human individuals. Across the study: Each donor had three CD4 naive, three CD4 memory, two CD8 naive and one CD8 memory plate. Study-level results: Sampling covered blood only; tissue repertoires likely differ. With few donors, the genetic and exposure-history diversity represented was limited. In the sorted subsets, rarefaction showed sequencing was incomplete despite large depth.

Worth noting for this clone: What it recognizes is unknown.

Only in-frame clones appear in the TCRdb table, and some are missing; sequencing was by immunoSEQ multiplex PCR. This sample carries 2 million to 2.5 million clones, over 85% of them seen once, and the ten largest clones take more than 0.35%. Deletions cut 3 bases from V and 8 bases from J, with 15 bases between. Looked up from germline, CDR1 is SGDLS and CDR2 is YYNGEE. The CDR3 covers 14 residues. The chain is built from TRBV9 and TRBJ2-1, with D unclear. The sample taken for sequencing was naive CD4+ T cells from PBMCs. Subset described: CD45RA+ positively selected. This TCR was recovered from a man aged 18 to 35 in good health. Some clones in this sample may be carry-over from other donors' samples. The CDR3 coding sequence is TGTGCCAGCAGCGCCCCTCCAGATGGAGATGAGCAGTTCTTC. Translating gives CASSAPPDGDEQFF.